This T cell receptor (beta chain) was sequenced for a study of blood T cell repertoires in COVID-19. As for the study in general: Some COVID-19 samples were acute and others convalescent; all came from the United States, Italy and Spain. PBMCs, B-cell-depleted T cells, or T cells provided the cDNA or gDNA that made up the material.

This clone was detected only a few times. The junction departs from germline at one end; a sequencing error may be responsible. Germline CDR1 is SSHAT and CDR2 is FNYEAQ (reference sequence). The length of the CDR3 is 16 residues. In the original processing: How many nucleated cells were present was estimated from reference gene primer amplification. The repertoire was sequenced with immunoSEQ multiplex PCR; TCRdb's copy has only in-frame clones and lacks some. D and trimming come from the DNA, and the V and J calls and clone size come from that table. The data show 200,000 to 250,000 clones, around 83% seen once.

This receptor was identified in a woman between 18 and 29 years old with acute or convalescent COVID-19. The J gene is TRBJ2-1, the V gene TRBV7-7, with 7 bases lining up with TRBD2. Sequenced sample: peripheral blood. CDR3 amino acids: CASSPSSGDSYNEQFF. CDR3 nucleotides: TGTGCTAGCAGCCCGTCTAGCGGTGACTCCTACAATGAGCAGTTCTTC.